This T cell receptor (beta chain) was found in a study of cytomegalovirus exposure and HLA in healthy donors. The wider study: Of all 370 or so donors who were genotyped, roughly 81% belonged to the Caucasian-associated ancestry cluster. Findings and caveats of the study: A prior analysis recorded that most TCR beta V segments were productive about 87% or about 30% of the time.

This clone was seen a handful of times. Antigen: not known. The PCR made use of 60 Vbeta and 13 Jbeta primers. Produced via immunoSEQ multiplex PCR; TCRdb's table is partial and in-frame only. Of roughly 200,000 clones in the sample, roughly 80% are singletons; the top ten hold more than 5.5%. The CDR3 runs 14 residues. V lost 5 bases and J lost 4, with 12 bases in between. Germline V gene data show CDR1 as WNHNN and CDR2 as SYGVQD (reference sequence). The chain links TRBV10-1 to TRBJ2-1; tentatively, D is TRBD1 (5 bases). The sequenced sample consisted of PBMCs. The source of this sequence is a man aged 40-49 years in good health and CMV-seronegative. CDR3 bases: TGCGCCAGCAGTCAGGGCCTAGAGTACAATGAGCAGTTCTTC. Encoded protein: CASSQGLEYNEQFF.